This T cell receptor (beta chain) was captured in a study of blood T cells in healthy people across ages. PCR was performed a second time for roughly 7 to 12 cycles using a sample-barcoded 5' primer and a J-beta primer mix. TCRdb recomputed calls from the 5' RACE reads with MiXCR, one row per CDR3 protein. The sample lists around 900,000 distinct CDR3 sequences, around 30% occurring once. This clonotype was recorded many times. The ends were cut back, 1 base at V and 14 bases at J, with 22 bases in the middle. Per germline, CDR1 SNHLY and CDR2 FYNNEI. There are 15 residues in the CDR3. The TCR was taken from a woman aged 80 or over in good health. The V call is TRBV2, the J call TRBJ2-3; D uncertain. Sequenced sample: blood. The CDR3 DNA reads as TGTGCCAGCAGTGAAGGTAGCCGTAGGCCGCTAAAGGGGTATTTT. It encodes CASSEGSRRPLKGYF.